This TCR beta chain was recorded in a study of blood T cell repertoires in COVID-19. Study-wide background: Samples representing acute and convalescent COVID-19 were sourced from the United States, Italy and Spain.

Participant-given clinical history determined each cohort assignment. In the authors' methods: Quantification of nucleated cells was approximated via reference gene primer amplification. Only in-frame clones appear in the TCRdb table, and some are missing; sequencing was by immunoSEQ multiplex PCR. That table gives V, J and clone size, and the DNA gave D and trimming. The sample carries roughly 170,000 clones, around 82% recorded once. This clonotype originated in a woman between 50 and 59 years old in a cohort exposed to, infected with or recovered from COVID-19 (not recorded which). Sequenced sample: PBMCs or T cells enriched from blood (not recorded which).

For the CDR3, the DNA is TGTGCCAGCAGCCAAGCCTACCGACTCTACGAGCAGTACTTC. Encoded protein: CASSQAYRLYEQYF. The chain links TRBV3-1 (or the pseudogene TRBV3-2) to TRBJ2-7; no reliable D call. CDR1 is LGHDT, CDR2 YNNKEL, per germline (reference sequence). V lost 1 base and J lost 3, with 10 bases in between. This CDR3 spans 14 amino acids.